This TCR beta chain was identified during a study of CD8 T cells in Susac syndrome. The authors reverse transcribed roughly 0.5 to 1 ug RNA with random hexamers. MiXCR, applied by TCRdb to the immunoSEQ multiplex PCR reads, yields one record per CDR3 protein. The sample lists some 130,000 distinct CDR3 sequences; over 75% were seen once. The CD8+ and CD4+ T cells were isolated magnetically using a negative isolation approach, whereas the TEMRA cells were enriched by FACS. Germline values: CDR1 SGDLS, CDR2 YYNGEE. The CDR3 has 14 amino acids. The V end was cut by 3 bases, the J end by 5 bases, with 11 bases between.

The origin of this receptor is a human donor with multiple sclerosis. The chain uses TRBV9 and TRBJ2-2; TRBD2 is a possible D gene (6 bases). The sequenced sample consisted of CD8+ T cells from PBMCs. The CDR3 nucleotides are TGTGCCAGCAGCGCCTTTGCGGGGACCGGGGAGCTGTTTTTT. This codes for CASSAFAGTGELFF.